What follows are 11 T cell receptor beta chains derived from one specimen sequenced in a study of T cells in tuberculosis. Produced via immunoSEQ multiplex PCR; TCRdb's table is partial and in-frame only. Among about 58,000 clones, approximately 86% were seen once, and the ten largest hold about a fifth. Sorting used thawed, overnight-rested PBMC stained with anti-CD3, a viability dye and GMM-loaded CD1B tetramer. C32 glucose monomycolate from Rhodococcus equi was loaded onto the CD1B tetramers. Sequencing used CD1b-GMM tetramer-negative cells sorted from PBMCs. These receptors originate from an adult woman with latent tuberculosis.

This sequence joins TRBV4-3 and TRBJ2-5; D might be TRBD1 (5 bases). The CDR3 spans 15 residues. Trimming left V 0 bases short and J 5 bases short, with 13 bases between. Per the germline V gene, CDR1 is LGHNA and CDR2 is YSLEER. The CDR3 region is CASSQDRVGWETQYF. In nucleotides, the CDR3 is TGCGCCAGCAGCCAAGACAGGGTGGGGTGGGAGACCCAGTACTTC.

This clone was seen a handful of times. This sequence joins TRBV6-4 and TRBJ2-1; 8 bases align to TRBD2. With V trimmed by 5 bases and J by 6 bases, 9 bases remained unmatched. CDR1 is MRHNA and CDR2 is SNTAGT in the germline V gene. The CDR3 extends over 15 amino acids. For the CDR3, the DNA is TGTGCCAGCAGTTCTGGGACTAGTACAACCAATGAGCAGTTCTTC. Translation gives CASSSGTSTTNEQFF.

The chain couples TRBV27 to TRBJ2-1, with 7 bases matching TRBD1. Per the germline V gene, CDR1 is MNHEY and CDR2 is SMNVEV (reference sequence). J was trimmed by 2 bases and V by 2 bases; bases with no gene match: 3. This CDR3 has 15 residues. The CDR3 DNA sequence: TGTGCCAGCAGTTTACGGGGACAGCCCTACAATGAGCAGTTCTTC. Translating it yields CASSLRGQPYNEQFF.

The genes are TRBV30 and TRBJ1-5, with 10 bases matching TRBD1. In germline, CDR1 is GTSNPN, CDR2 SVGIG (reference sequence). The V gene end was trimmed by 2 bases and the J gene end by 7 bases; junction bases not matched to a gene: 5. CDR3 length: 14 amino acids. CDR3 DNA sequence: TGTGCCTGGAGTTCCCGGGACAGGGGCCAGCCCCAGCATTTT. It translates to CAWSSRDRGQPQHF.

CDR3 amino acids: CAWSQGRGQPQHF. In nucleotides, the CDR3 is TGTGCCTGGAGTCAGGGTCGTGGTCAGCCCCAGCATTTT. The gene calls are TRBV30 and TRBJ1-5; a possible D gene is TRBD1 (5 bases). CDR3 size: 13 residues. The V gene lost 2 bases and the J gene lost 6 bases, with 11 bases spanning the gap. Looked up from germline, CDR1 is GTSNPN and CDR2 is SVGIG (reference sequence).

The CDR3 DNA reads TGTGCCAGCAGTCGCGAGCGCGGCGATCTCAATGAGCAGTTCTTC. This translates into CASSRERGDLNEQFF. The chain is built from TRBV2 and TRBJ2-1; no clear D gene. The CDR3 consists of 15 residues. Trimming removed 5 bases at V and 6 bases at J, with 17 bases between. Germline CDR1 is SNHLY and CDR2 is FYNNEI.

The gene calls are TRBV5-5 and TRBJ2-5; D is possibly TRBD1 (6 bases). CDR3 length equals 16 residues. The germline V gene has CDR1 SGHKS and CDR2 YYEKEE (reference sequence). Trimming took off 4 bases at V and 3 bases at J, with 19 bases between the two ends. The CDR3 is CASSPLGGWGKETQYF. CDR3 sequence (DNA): TGTGCCAGCAGCCCCCTAGGGGGTTGGGGTAAAGAGACCCAGTACTTC.

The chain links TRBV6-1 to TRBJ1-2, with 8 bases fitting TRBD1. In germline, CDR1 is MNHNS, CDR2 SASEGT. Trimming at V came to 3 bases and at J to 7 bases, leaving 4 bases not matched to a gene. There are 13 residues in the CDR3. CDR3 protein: CASSDQGASGYTF. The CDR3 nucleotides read TGTGCCAGCAGTGACCAGGGGGCTTCTGGCTACACCTTC.

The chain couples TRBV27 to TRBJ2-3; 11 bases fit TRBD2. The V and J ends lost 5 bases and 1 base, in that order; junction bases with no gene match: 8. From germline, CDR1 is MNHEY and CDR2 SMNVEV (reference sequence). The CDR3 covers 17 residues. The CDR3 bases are TGTGCCAGCAGTCACCCGGGACTAGCGGACGGCACAGATACGCAGTATTTT. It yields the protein CASSHPGLADGTDTQYF.

Written as DNA, the CDR3 is TGTGCCAGCAGCTTTTCGGGGTCCCCCTACGAGCAGTACTTC. Translation: CASSFSGSPYEQYF. The rearrangement links TRBV11-2 to TRBJ2-7, with a possible D match to TRBD2 (5 bases). The length of the CDR3 is 14 residues. The V end lost 3 bases, the J end lost 2 bases, and 11 bases lay between the germline ends. The germline V gene encodes CDR1 SGHAT and CDR2 FQNNGV.

CDR3 DNA: TGTGCCAGCAGGGGACTAGCCACCTACAATGAGCAGTTCTTC. This sequence encodes CASRGLATYNEQFF. The rearrangement links TRBV6-1 to TRBJ2-1; 9 bases match TRBD2. CDR1 MNHNS and CDR2 SASEGT come from the germline V gene. The V gene end was trimmed by 6 bases and the J gene end by 2 bases; junction bases not matched to a gene: 2. The length of the CDR3 is 14 residues.